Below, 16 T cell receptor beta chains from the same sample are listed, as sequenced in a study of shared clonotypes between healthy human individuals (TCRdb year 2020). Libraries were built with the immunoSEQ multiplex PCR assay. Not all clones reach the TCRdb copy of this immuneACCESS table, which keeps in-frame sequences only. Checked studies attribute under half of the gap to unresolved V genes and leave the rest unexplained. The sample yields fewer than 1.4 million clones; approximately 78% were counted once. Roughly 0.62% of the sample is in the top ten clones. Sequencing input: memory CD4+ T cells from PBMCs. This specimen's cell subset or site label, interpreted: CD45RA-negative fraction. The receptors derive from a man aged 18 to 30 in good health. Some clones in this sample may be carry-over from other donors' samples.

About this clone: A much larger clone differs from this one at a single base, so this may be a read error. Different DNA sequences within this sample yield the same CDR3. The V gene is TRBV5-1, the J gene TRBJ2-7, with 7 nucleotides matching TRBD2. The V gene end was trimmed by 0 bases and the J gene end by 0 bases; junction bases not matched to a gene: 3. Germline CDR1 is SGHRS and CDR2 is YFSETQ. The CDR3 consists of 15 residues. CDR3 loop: CASSLGGGSSYEQYF. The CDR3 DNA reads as TGCGCCAGCAGCTTGGGGGGCGGGAGCTCCTACGAGCAGTACTTC.

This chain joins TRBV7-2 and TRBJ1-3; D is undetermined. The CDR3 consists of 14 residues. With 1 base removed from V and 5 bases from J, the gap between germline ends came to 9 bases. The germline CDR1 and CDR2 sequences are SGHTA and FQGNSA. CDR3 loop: CASSLEGGRNTIYF. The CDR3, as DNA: TGTGCCAGCAGCTTAGAAGGCGGCCGAAACACCATATATTTT.

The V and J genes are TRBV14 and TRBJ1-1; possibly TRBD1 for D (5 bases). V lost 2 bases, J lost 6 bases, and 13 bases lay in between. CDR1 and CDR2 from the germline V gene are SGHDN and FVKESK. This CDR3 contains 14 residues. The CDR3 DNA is TGTGCCAGCAGCCAAACCTGGGGGTTGGCTGAAGCTTTCTTT. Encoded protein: CASSQTWGLAEAFF.

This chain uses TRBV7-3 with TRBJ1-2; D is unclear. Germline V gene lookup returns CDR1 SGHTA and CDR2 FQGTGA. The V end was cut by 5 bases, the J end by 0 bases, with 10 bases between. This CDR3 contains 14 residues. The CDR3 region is CASSPQNSNYGYTF. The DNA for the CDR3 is TGTGCCAGCAGCCCCCAGAATTCTAACTATGGCTACACCTTC.

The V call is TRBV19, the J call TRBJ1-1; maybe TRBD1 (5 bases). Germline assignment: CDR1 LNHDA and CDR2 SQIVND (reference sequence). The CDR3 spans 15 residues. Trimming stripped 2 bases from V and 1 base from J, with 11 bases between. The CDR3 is CASSIMLGENTEAFF. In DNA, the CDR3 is TGTGCCAGTAGTATAATGCTGGGGGAGAACACTGAAGCTTTCTTT.

The CDR3 DNA reads as TGTGCCAGCAGTGCACAGAGACAGGGCTACTATGGCTACACCTTC. Its protein is CASSAQRQGYYGYTF. The chain recombines TRBV27 with TRBJ1-2; TRBD1 agrees at 7 bases. This CDR3 is built from 15 residues. Germline CDR1 and CDR2: MNHEY and SMNVEV (reference sequence). J gave up 3 bases and V 5 bases, and 9 bases lay outside the gene matches.

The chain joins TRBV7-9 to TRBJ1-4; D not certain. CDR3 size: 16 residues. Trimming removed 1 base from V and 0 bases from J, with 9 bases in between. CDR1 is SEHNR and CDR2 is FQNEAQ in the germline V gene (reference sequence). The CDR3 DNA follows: TGTGCCAGCAGCTTAGAGGTGCAGTCAACTAATGAAAAACTGTTTTTT. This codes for CASSLEVQSTNEKLFF.

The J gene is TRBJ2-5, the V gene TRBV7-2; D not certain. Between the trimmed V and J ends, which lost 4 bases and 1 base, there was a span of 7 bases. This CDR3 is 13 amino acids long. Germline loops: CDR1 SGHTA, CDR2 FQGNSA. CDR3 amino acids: CASSYPAQETQYF. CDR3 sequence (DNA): TGTGCCAGCAGCTATCCGGCCCAAGAGACCCAGTACTTC.

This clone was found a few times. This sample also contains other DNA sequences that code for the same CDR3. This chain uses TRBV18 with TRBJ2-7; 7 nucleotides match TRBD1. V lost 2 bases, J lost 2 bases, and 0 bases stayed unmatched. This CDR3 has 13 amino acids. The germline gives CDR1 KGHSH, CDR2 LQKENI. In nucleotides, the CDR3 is TGTGCCAGCTCACCAGACAGGGCCTACGAGCAGTACTTC. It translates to CASSPDRAYEQYF.

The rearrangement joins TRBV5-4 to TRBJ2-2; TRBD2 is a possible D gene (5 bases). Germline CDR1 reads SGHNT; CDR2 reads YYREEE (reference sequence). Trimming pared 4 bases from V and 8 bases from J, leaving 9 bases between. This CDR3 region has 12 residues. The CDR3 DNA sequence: TGTGCCAGCAGCGGGGAGTTTGGGGAGCTGTTTTTT. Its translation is CASSGEFGELFF.

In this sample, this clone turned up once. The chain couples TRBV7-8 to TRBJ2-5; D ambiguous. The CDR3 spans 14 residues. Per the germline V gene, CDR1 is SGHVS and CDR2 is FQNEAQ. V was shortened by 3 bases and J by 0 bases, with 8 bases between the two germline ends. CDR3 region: CASSFRGHQETQYF. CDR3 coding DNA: TGTGCCAGCAGCTTTCGCGGCCACCAAGAGACCCAGTACTTC.

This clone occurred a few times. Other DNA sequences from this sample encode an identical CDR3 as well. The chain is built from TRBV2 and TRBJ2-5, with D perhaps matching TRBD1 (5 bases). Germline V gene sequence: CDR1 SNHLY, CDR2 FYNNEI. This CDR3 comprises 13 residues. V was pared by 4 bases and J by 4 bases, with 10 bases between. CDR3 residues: CASSGGTGETQYF. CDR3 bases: TGTGCCAGCAGTGGGGGCACTGGAGAGACCCAGTACTTC. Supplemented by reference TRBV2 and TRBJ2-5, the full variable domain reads EPEVTQTPSHQVTQMGQEVILRCVPISNHLYFYWYRQILGQKVEFLVSFYNNEISEKSEIFDDQFSVERPDGSNFTLKIRSTKLEDSAMYFCASSGGTGETQYFGPGTRLLVL.

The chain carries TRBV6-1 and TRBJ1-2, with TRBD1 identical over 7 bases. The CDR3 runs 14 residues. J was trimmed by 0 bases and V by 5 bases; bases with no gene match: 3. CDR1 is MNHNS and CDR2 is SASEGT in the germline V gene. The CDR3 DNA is TGTGCCAGCAGTTTAGACAGGGCTAACTATGGCTACACCTTC. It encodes CASSLDRANYGYTF.

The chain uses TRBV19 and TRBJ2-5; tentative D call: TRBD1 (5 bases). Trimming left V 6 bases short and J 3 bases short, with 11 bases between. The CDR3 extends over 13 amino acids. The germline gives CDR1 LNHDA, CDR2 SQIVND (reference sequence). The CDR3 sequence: CASRGEGEETQYF. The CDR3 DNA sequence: TGTGCCAGTAGAGGTGAAGGGGAAGAGACCCAGTACTTC.

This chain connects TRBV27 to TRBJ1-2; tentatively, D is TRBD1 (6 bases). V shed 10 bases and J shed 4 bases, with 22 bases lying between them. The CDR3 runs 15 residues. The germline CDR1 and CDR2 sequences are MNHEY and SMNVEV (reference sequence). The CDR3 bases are TGTGCCACCAGGGGTTCCAAGGCAAGCTCCTATGGCTACACCTTC. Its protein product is CATRGSKASSYGYTF.

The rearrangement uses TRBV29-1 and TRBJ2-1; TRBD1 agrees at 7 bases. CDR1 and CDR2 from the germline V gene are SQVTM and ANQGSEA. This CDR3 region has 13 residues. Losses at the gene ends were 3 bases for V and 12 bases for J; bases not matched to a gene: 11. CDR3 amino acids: CSVEIQGTVVQFF. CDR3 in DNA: TGCAGCGTTGAGATCCAGGGGACAGTAGTGCAGTTCTTC.